Sequencing of this T cell receptor (beta chain) was carried out in a study of OX40 agonist ivuxolimab in advanced cancers. Turning to the study itself: Given to patients was ivuxolimab, an agonistic anti-OX40 (CD134) antibody.

Only in-frame clones appear in the TCRdb table, and some are missing; sequencing was by immunoSEQ multiplex PCR. This table holds 86,000 or so clones, around 94% found once. Germline lookup yields CDR1 SNHLY and CDR2 FYNNEI. Between the trimmed V and J ends, which lost 3 bases and 0 bases, there was a span of 8 bases. This CDR3 is built from 15 residues. To note about this clone: Its antigen is unknown.

The investigators sampled blood at baseline, at cycle 4 day 1, and at cycle 7 day 1. Study-wide points: At 0.1 to 3.0 mg/kg, clonal expansion of CD4+ and CD8+ blood T cells had occurred by week 6.

Source: CD4+ or CD8+ T cells sorted from blood, taken in a trial of the OX40 agonist ivuxolimab. This TCR was recovered from an adult with an advanced solid tumor such as melanoma, head and neck, liver or kidney cancer. This rearrangement joins TRBV2 to TRBJ1-4; D ambiguous. CDR3 in amino acids: CASSDRRTTNEKLFF. The CDR3 DNA reads TGTGCCAGCAGTGACAGGCGAACAACTAATGAAAAACTGTTTTTT.